The clone carrying this T cell receptor (beta chain) was seen ten or more times. Its antigen is unknown. The data belong to a study of T-cell reconstitution after alpha-beta-depleted transplantation in children. Study-level points and caveats: A year had passed since transplant, and T-cell counts and diversity by then came mostly from newly produced T cells.

TCRbeta library preparation incorporated unique molecular identifiers. TCRdb reanalysed the PCR reads using MiXCR and keeps one entry per CDR3 protein. The sample holds fewer than 350,000 distinct CDR3 sequences, 6.5% to 9% seen once. Deletions cut 2 bases from V and 10 bases from J, with 11 bases between. Looked up from germline, CDR1 is DFQATT and CDR2 is SNEGSKA (reference sequence). The CDR3 contains 11 residues. Material: peripheral blood, obtained 360 days after TCRalphabeta/CD19-depleted stem cell transplant. This clonotype was obtained from a female patient aged 2 to 10 who had a stem cell transplant for Fanconi anemia, so the T cells may come from the graft donor. The chain uses TRBV20-1 and TRBJ1-1; D remains ambiguous. The CDR3 bases are TGCAGTGCTAGACGGGATTTCGGAGCTTTCTTT. This sequence encodes CSARRDFGAFF.